This T cell receptor beta chain was obtained from a study of beta chain features in type 1 diabetes. Study overall: Examination of sorted cells across all samples involved around 99 million cells.

The sequenced template was cDNA made from the entire isolated RNA. Approximately 4 million reads was the average for naive, central memory and regulatory T cell samples. Using immunoSEQ multiplex PCR, the repertoire was profiled, and TCRdb retains in-frame clones only, with some absent. Altogether 200,000 to 250,000 clones are present, 68% being singletons, with the ten largest covering about 0.05%. General study results and limits: Among type 1 diabetes patients, VDJ junctions had fewer insertions and more deletions. Shortening that was moderate but significant affected the TCRB CDR3s of Type 1 diabetes patients in all four CD4+ subsets.

V dropped 5 bases and J dropped 3 bases, with 22 bases sitting between them. The CDR3 has 17 amino acids. Per the germline V gene, CDR1 is SGHAT and CDR2 is FQNNGV. In the case of this clone: What it recognizes is unknown.

The specimen was naive CD4+ T cells from blood. The chain uses TRBV11-2 and TRBJ2-5; perhaps TRBD2 as D (6 bases). The sequence derives from a young man in good health. CDR3 region: CASSPKWGGGSKETQYF. CDR3 DNA sequence: TGTGCCAGCAGCCCAAAGTGGGGCGGAGGGTCCAAAGAGACCCAGTACTTC.